The 6 T cell receptor beta chains reported below all come from one sample, sequenced in a study of shared clonotypes between healthy human individuals. Terminally differentiated effector memory CD45RA+ cells were excluded from the naive CD8 cells, which were CD45RO-negative and positively selected for CCR7. Here immunoSEQ multiplex PCR was the method, and the copy in TCRdb shows in-frame clones only, minus some. The data contain 1.5 million to 2.5 million clones, approximately 94% of them seen just once; the ten biggest clones take up roughly 1.2%. Sequencing was done on a sample of naive CD8+ T cells sorted from blood. These receptors came from a man younger than 30 in good health.

V and J are TRBV19 and TRBJ2-7; either TRBD1 or TRBD2 may fit D (5 bases each). This CDR3 comprises 15 residues. V was clipped by 2 bases and J by 3 bases, with 14 bases between them. CDR1 is LNHDA and CDR2 is SQIVND in the germline V gene (reference sequence). The CDR3 loop reads CASSIFLGTNYEQYF. CDR3 DNA: TGTGCCAGTAGTATATTTCTGGGGACCAACTACGAGCAGTACTTC.

The rearrangement links TRBV6-5 to TRBJ2-7, with D perhaps matching TRBD1 (6 bases). Germline lookup yields CDR1 MNHEY and CDR2 SVGAGI. V dropped 0 bases and J dropped 0 bases, with 12 bases sitting between them. CDR3 length: 16 amino acids. The CDR3 DNA reads TGTGCCAGCAGTTACTCAAGGACAGAAAACTCCTACGAGCAGTACTTC. This sequence encodes CASSYSRTENSYEQYF.

This chain uses TRBV7-9 with TRBJ2-7, with 11 bases lining up with TRBD1. CDR3 size: 14 residues. Trimming cost V 5 bases and J 6 bases; bases outside gene matches: 6. Germline loops: CDR1 SEHNR, CDR2 FQNEAQ (reference sequence). CDR3 nucleotides: TGTGCCAGCAGCGGGGAGGACAGGGGGCGCGAGCAGTACTTC. Its translation: CASSGEDRGREQYF.

This clone was observed once. This rearrangement joins TRBV27 to TRBJ2-7, with a weak D call TRBD1 (6 bases). The CDR3 sequence is 16 residues long. V dropped 4 bases and J dropped 7 bases, with 23 bases sitting between them. Germline V gene sequence: CDR1 MNHEY, CDR2 SMNVEV (reference sequence). For the CDR3, the DNA is TGTGCCAGCAGTTCCAGGGACATGACAGGAGCCAGGGAGCAGTACTTC. This encodes CASSSRDMTGAREQYF.

V gene TRBV27 combines with J gene TRBJ2-2; D unresolved. Germline V gives CDR1 MNHEY, CDR2 SMNVEV (reference sequence). V was pared by 6 bases and J by 5 bases, with 13 bases between. This CDR3 region has 14 residues. CDR3 sequence (DNA): TGTGCCAGCAGACCGTGGGATAGAACCGGGGAGCTGTTTTTT. It is translated as CASRPWDRTGELFF.

Concerning this clone itself: Other DNA sequences of this sample code for an identical CDR3. The chain carries TRBV27 and TRBJ1-5; D is unclear. The germline CDR1 and CDR2 sequences are MNHEY and SMNVEV (reference sequence). The CDR3 has 14 residues. V shed 3 bases and J shed 1 base, with 7 bases lying between them. The CDR3 loop reads CASSFSGSNQPQHF. In DNA, the CDR3 is TGTGCCAGCAGTTTTAGCGGGAGCAATCAGCCCCAGCATTTT.